The TCR beta chain described here comes from a study of molecular identifiers for immune sequencing clone quantification. V dropped 3 bases and J dropped 0 bases, with 8 bases sitting between them. This CDR3 has 15 residues. The germline gives CDR1 MNHEY, CDR2 SMNVEV (reference sequence). Via MiXCR, TCRdb re-called the PCR reads, giving one row per CDR3 protein. The sample yields about 640,000 distinct CDR3 sequences, about 20% seen once. This clonotype was observed at least ten times. V and J are TRBV27 and TRBJ1-4; a possible D gene is TRBD1 (5 bases). The sequence was collected from a human donor in good health. Some libraries in this study had Jurkat cell RNA spiked in. Specimen: naive CD8+ T cells from blood, with Jurkat cell RNA spiked in. Subset denoted: FACS-sorted CD8+CD4-CCR7+CD45RA+ naive T cells. The CDR3 sequence: CASSLGVATNEKLFF. CDR3 nucleotide sequence: TGTGCCAGCAGTTTGGGGGTTGCAACTAATGAAAAACTGTTTTTT.